The 3 T cell receptor beta chains below all came from one sample that was sequenced in a study of tumor and adjacent non-tumor tissue in lung cancer. This sample's RNA came from whole unsorted tissue. A modified ARM-PCR protocol with three rounds of nested PCR amplified TCRbeta. TCRdb called the multiplex PCR reads again in MiXCR, with one record for every CDR3 protein. The sample consists of tens of thousands of distinct CDR3 sequences, over 80% of them appearing once. The sample consisted of lung tumor tissue. Source of these receptors: a woman in her fifties or sixties with non-small cell lung cancer.

Regarding this clonotype: The germline gene is not matched at one end of the junction; a read error may be the cause. The chain has TRBV4-1 and TRBJ2-7; TRBD1 aligns across 9 bases. The CDR3 consists of 15 residues. Per germline, CDR1 MGHRA and CDR2 YSYEKL. CDR3 nucleotide sequence: TGCGCCAGCAGACTTGACCCCGGGACAGGGTGCGAGCAATACTTC. Amino acids: CASRLDPGTGCEQYF.

This clonotype was picked up a small number of times. This rearrangement joins TRBV18 to TRBJ1-1; D might be TRBD1 (5 bases). V shed 3 bases and J shed 4 bases, with 15 bases lying between them. This CDR3 spans 15 amino acids. The germline V gene has CDR1 KGHSH and CDR2 LQKENI. CDR3 nucleotides: TGTGCCAGCTCACCCCACGCCGCCGGGGGCACTGAAGCTTTCTTT. Protein: CASSPHAAGGTEAFF.

The chain combines TRBV12-3 or TRBV12-4 with TRBJ2-3, with 7 bases identical to TRBD2. CDR3 length: 14 amino acids. Germline trimming cut 9 bases from V and 2 bases from J; bases unmatched to any gene: 8. The CDR3 loop reads CARMRGDYTDTQYF. The CDR3 DNA reads TGTGCCAGGATGAGAGGGGACTACACAGATACGCAGTATTTT.